This passage covers 19 T cell receptor beta chains from one sample sequenced in a study of T cell responses to AZD1222 COVID-19 vaccine (dated by TCRdb to about 2021). Taken with the paper, the label for time point translates to: baseline before first vaccination. Library preparation used the immunoSEQ multiplex PCR assay. TCRdb re-hosts the immuneACCESS table, in-frame sequences only. Its copies lack some clones; in the studies checked, an unresolved V gene accounts for under half of them, and the cause for the rest is not known. The table for this sample lists about 180,000 clones; 85% to 90% of them were counted only once. The ten largest clones capture 7.7% of the sample. The input for sequencing was peripheral blood, taken on day 0 of AZD1222 vaccination. All receptors come from an adult in good health.

CDR3 residues: CASSQGQNNYGYTF. CDR3 in DNA: TGTGCCAGCAGCCAAGGACAGAATAACTATGGCTACACCTTC. The chain recombines TRBV14 with TRBJ1-2; D might be TRBD1 (5 bases). The V gene's germline CDR1 is SGHDN and CDR2 FVKESK. Trimming left V 1 base short and J 1 base short, with 7 bases between. This CDR3 region has 14 residues.

The J gene is TRBJ2-5, the V gene TRBV6-6; tentatively, D is TRBD2 (5 bases). CDR3 length: 14 amino acids. Trimming left V 2 bases short and J 1 base short, with 8 bases between. Per germline, CDR1 MNHNY and CDR2 SVGAGI (reference sequence). The CDR3 nucleotides are TGTGCCAGCAGTTACAAACTAGGCCAAGAGACCCAGTACTTC. As protein: CASSYKLGQETQYF.

The V gene is TRBV6-2 or TRBV6-3, the J gene TRBJ2-7, with D perhaps TRBD1 (5 bases). CDR3 length: 16 amino acids. CDR1 MNHEY and CDR2 SVGEGT come from the germline V gene. V was pared by 0 bases and J by 2 bases, with 14 bases between. In nucleotides, the CDR3 is TGTGCCAGCAGTTACTCTCTGGGGCTTTTCGCCTACGAGCAGTACTTC. This gives the protein CASSYSLGLFAYEQYF.

The V gene is TRBV12-3 or TRBV12-4, the J gene TRBJ2-7; tentatively, D is TRBD2 (6 bases). The CDR3 loop spans 13 amino acids. The germline V and J ends were trimmed by 6 bases and 3 bases, with 12 bases remaining between them. The CDR3 DNA reads TGTGCCAGCAGCCGGGACTCGGGCTACGAGCAGTACTTC. This sequence encodes CASSRDSGYEQYF.

The gene calls are TRBV27 and TRBJ1-5; possible D gene TRBD1, 5 bases. Germline V gene data show CDR1 as MNHEY and CDR2 as SMNVEV (reference sequence). V was shortened by 3 bases and J by 7 bases, with 13 bases between the two germline ends. The CDR3 covers 14 residues. The CDR3 here is CASSFGHRGQPQHF. CDR3 nucleotide sequence: TGTGCCAGCAGTTTCGGACACAGAGGGCAGCCCCAGCATTTT.

The chain is built from TRBV30 and TRBJ1-5; D remains ambiguous. Germline V CDR1 and CDR2: GTSNPN, SVGIG (reference sequence). The CDR3 consists of 13 residues. V lost 3 bases and J lost 3, with 9 bases in between. CDR3 nucleotide sequence: TGTGCCTGGAGCGACGGATTCAATCAGCCCCAGCATTTT. Its translation: CAWSDGFNQPQHF.

The V call is TRBV30, the J call TRBJ1-6, with D perhaps TRBD1 (5 bases). The CDR3 spans 12 residues. The V end lost 1 base, the J end lost 10 bases, and 8 bases lay between the germline ends. Germline CDR1 GTSNPN, CDR2 SVGIG (reference sequence). The CDR3 region has the DNA TGTGCCTGGAGTGCGGGGGAATCACCCCTCCACTTT. Its translation is CAWSAGESPLHF.

This rearrangement joins TRBV6-5 to TRBJ1-2; 11 positions match TRBD1. Germline V gene sequence: CDR1 MNHEY, CDR2 SVGAGI. With 0 bases clipped from V and 13 bases from J, the junction kept 7 bases outside the gene matches. This CDR3 region has 14 residues. CDR3 in amino acids: CASSYSRDRGSLTF. The CDR3 nucleotides are TGTGCCAGCAGTTACTCCCGGGACAGGGGGTCTCTCACCTTC.

V is TRBV6-5 and J is TRBJ1-3, with D uncertain. V shed 4 bases and J shed 1 base, with 11 bases lying between them. The germline V gene encodes CDR1 MNHEY and CDR2 SVGAGI. There are 15 residues in the CDR3. The CDR3 bases are TGTGCCAGCAGTTTTACACGTTCATCTGGAAACACCATATATTTT. Its protein product is CASSFTRSSGNTIYF.

The chain joins TRBV6-6 to TRBJ2-3, with no clear D. Deletions cut 6 bases from V and 4 bases from J, with 11 bases between. The CDR3 is made up of 13 amino acids. Germline V gene data show CDR1 as MNHNY and CDR2 as SVGAGI (reference sequence). CDR3 nucleotide sequence: TGTGCCAGCAGCAATCTTGTCTCAGATACGCAGTATTTT. Translating it yields CASSNLVSDTQYF.

The rearrangement joins TRBV4-1 to TRBJ2-1, with TRBD1 as a possible D gene (5 bases). The V end lost 3 bases, the J end lost 9 bases, and 24 bases lay between the germline ends. CDR1 is MGHRA and CDR2 is YSYEKL in the germline V gene. The CDR3 is made up of 17 amino acids. CDR3 nucleotides: TGCGCCAGCAGCCAGAGGTGGCCACAGGAGCCGTCAGGTGAGCAGTTCTTC. Amino acid sequence: CASSQRWPQEPSGEQFF.

This clone was seen a handful of times. The chain is built from TRBV7-9 and TRBJ1-1, with D possibly TRBD1 on 6 matching bases. The germline CDR1 and CDR2 sequences are SEHNR and FQNEAQ (reference sequence). The ends were cut back, 2 bases at V and 7 bases at J, with 14 bases in the middle. CDR3 length equals 14 residues. The CDR3 here is CASSLSGTSREAFF. In DNA, the CDR3 is TGTGCCAGCAGCTTAAGTGGGACATCGCGTGAAGCTTTCTTT.

This clone has only one observation. The CDR3 nucleotides read TGTGCCAGCAGCGCCCAAGGCAGCCTTAATTCACCCCTCCACTTT. Translation gives CASSAQGSLNSPLHF. The V call is TRBV7-2, the J call TRBJ1-6; D not resolved. CDR3 length: 15 amino acids. Germline CDR1 and CDR2: SGHTA and FQGNSA. V lost 5 bases, J lost 6 bases, and 14 bases lay in between.

The chain has TRBV11-2 and TRBJ2-1; D is undetermined. CDR1 and CDR2 (germline): SGHAT, FQNNGV. The CDR3 is made up of 15 amino acids. V dropped 1 base and J dropped 5 bases, with 12 bases sitting between them. CDR3 residues: CASSLGRSWNNEQFF. The CDR3 nucleotides are TGTGCCAGCAGCTTAGGCCGATCCTGGAACAATGAGCAGTTCTTC.

The chain has TRBV30 and TRBJ2-5; D gene ambiguous. V lost 1 base and J lost 2, with 14 bases in between. There are 15 residues in the CDR3. CDR1 is GTSNPN, CDR2 SVGIG, per germline (reference sequence). CDR3 nucleotides: TGTGCCTGGAGTGGGGCATACCAGATTCAAGAGACCCAGTACTTC. Residues: CAWSGAYQIQETQYF.

The rearrangement uses TRBV28 and TRBJ1-2; D call uncertain. V was shortened by 10 bases and J by 3 bases, with 9 bases between the two germline ends. Per the germline V gene, CDR1 is MDHEN and CDR2 is SYDVKM. The CDR3 is 11 residues long. The CDR3 nucleotides read TGTGCCACGTATAATCACTATGGCTACACCTTC. Its translation is CATYNHYGYTF.

The chain recombines TRBV7-2 with TRBJ2-1; D possibly matches TRBD1 or TRBD2 (5 bases each). The germline CDR1 and CDR2 sequences are SGHTA and FQGNSA. This CDR3 contains 16 residues. With 0 bases removed from V and 2 bases from J, the gap between germline ends came to 11 bases. CDR3 DNA sequence: TGTGCCAGCAGCTTAGCGCGTGGGGGTACCTACAATGAGCAGTTCTTC. Its translation: CASSLARGGTYNEQFF. Full variable domain (missing parts from reference TRBV7-2 and TRBJ2-1): GAGVSQSPSNKVTEKGKDVELRCDPISGHTALYWYRQSLGQGLEFLIYFQGNSAPDKSGLPSDRFSAERTGGSVSTLTIQRTQQEDSAVYLCASSLARGGTYNEQFFGPGTRLTVL.

This clone was observed a handful of times. The V gene is TRBV14, the J gene TRBJ1-4; D is ambiguous. The CDR3 sequence is 16 residues long. V shed 1 base and J shed 3 bases, with 12 bases lying between them. Looked up from germline, CDR1 is SGHDN and CDR2 is FVKESK. The CDR3 reads CASSQGFIRANEKLFF. CDR3 bases: TGTGCCAGCAGCCAAGGATTCATCCGGGCTAATGAAAAACTGTTTTTT.

The chain uses TRBV27 and TRBJ2-7; D is perhaps TRBD1 (6 bases). V dropped 0 bases and J dropped 2 bases, with 8 bases sitting between them. The V gene's germline CDR1 is MNHEY and CDR2 SMNVEV (reference sequence). The CDR3 length is 14 residues. As DNA, the CDR3 is TGTGCCAGCAGTTTATCGCCAGGGGCCTACGAGCAGTACTTC. Translating gives CASSLSPGAYEQYF.